A single sample gave rise to the 15 T cell receptor beta chains below, sequenced in a study of Graves' ophthalmopathy and Graves' hyperthyroidism. Amplified TCR beta CDR3 regions were obtained using RNA transcripts as template. Investigators did first-round RT-PCR with HTBI primers, then second-round multiplex PCR. TCRdb re-called the multiplex PCR reads with MiXCR, one entry per CDR3 protein. The data contain around 1,000,000 distinct CDR3 sequences, about two fifths of them singletons. Sequencing was performed on peripheral blood or thyroid tissue (not recorded which). These receptor sequences come from an adult man with Graves' hyperthyroidism.

This clonotype has ten or more counts. The CDR3 DNA reads TGTGCCAGCAGTTACGGCACCGACACTGAAGCTTTCTTT. As protein: CASSYGTDTEAFF. V gene TRBV12-3 or TRBV12-4 combines with J gene TRBJ1-1; no definite D call. Between the trimmed V and J ends, which lost 4 bases and 3 bases, there was a span of 9 bases. The CDR3 loop spans 13 amino acids.

The genes are TRBV6-1 and TRBJ2-7; TRBD1 agrees at 10 bases. The CDR3 is 14 residues long. Germline V CDR1 and CDR2: MNHNS, SASEGT. V gave up 4 bases and J gave up 6 bases; unmatched junction bases: 6. CDR3 region: CASSGLGTGVEQYF. CDR3 nucleotide sequence: TGTGCCAGCAGTGGGCTGGGGACAGGGGTCGAGCAGTACTTC.

Of note for this clonotype: A much more abundant neighbour one base away suggests this may be a read error. The chain carries TRBV7-6 and TRBJ2-5; D is perhaps TRBD1 or TRBD2 (5 bases each). The CDR3 extends over 16 amino acids. CDR1 SGHVS and CDR2 FNYEAQ come from the germline V gene. With 6 bases removed from V and 0 bases from J, the gap between germline ends came to 17 bases. The CDR3 is CASRPAGTEYQETQYF. As DNA, the CDR3 is TGTGCCAGCAGACCTGCCGGGACCGAGTACCAAGAGACCCAGTACTTC.

Note on this clonotype: Given a much more abundant clone one base away, this may be a read error. The rearrangement uses TRBV2 and TRBJ2-7, with D tentatively TRBD2 (5 bases). The germline V gene encodes CDR1 SNHLY and CDR2 FYNNEI. The CDR3 spans 15 residues. In DNA form, the CDR3 reads TGTGCCAGCACCGATCGGGAAACTTTGAACTACGAGCAGCACTTC. The encoded protein is CASTDRETLNYEQHF.

Ten or more counts support this clonotype. CDR3 sequence reads: CASIGTGPSPLHF. CDR3 sequence (DNA): TGTGCCAGCATTGGGACAGGTCCCTCACCCCTCCACTTT. The gene calls are TRBV25-1 and TRBJ1-6; 8 nucleotides agree with TRBD1. CDR1 is MGHDK and CDR2 is SYGVNS in the germline V gene. V lost 7 bases to trimming and J lost 10 bases; unmatched junction nucleotides: 6. CDR3 length: 13 residues.

DNA for the CDR3: TGTGCCAGCAGCTTAAACGGACACACCGGGGAGCTGTTTTTT. The encoded protein is CASSLNGHTGELFF. The chain employs TRBV11-2 and TRBJ2-2; D call uncertain. Trimming cost V 2 bases and J 3 bases, with 7 bases left between them. This CDR3 contains 14 residues. Germline assignment: CDR1 SGHAT and CDR2 FQNNGV.

The V and J genes are TRBV7-9 and TRBJ2-7; D might be TRBD1 or TRBD2, each matching 5 bases. V gave up 2 bases and J gave up 5 bases, with 16 bases separating them. The CDR3 runs 15 residues. Germline V lookup: CDR1 SEHNR, CDR2 FQNEAQ (reference sequence). CDR3 DNA sequence: TGTGCCAGCAGCTTATCCGGGACCCGAGACGACGAGCAGTACTTC. Amino acids: CASSLSGTRDDEQYF.

The gene calls are TRBV29-1 and TRBJ1-2, with a possible D match to TRBD1 (5 bases). CDR1 and CDR2 from the germline V gene are SQVTM and ANQGSEA. The CDR3 sequence is 13 residues long. V dropped 8 bases and J dropped 2 bases, with 15 bases sitting between them. The CDR3 bases are TGCAGCCCGTGGGGACGGATCAACTATGGCTACACCTTC. Protein: CSPWGRINYGYTF. Together with reference TRBV29-1 and TRBJ1-2, the CDR3 gives the full variable domain: SAVISQKPSRDICQRGTSLTIQCQVDSQVTMMFWYRQQPGQSLTLIATANQGSEATYESGFVIDKFPISRPNLTFSTLTVSNMSPEDSSIYLCSPWGRINYGYTFGSGTRLTVV.

This clonotype was recorded at least ten times. The chain recombines TRBV7-2 with TRBJ2-7; D gene unclear. Trimming pared 1 base from V and 6 bases from J, leaving 10 bases between. Germline V lookup: CDR1 SGHTA, CDR2 FQGNSA. The CDR3 runs to 13 residues. CDR3 sequence reads: CASSLEGSSEQYF. The CDR3 DNA reads as TGTGCCAGCAGCTTAGAGGGCAGCTCCGAGCAGTACTTC.

As to this clonotype: A much more abundant neighbour one base away suggests this may be a read error. This CDR3 fails to terminate in the conserved phenylalanine or tryptophan, so it likely reflects a read error. The chain is built from TRBV7-9 and TRBJ2-7; perhaps D is TRBD1 or TRBD2 (6 bases each). The CDR3 totals 14 residues. V lost 5 bases and J lost 6, with 17 bases in between. Germline CDR1 reads SEHNR; CDR2 reads FQNEAQ (reference sequence). In DNA, the CDR3 is TGTGCCAGCAGCCCAAACGGGGGCCCTGGCGAGCAGTACCTC. Its translation is CASSPNGGPGEQYL.

This clonotype occurred many times. This sequence joins TRBV10-3 and TRBJ2-7; D might be TRBD1 (5 bases). The CDR3 has 12 amino acids. Per germline, CDR1 ENHRY and CDR2 SYGVKD. The V gene lost 8 bases and the J gene lost 2 bases, with 10 bases spanning the gap. The CDR3 DNA follows: TGTGCCATCGGGGCAGGCCCCTACGAGCAGTACTTC. Residues: CAIGAGPYEQYF.

This clonotype was recorded many times. The chain carries TRBV19 and TRBJ2-7; 8 positions match TRBD2. The germline CDR1 and CDR2 sequences are LNHDA and SQIVND (reference sequence). CDR3 length: 15 residues. The ends lost 5 bases at V and 2 bases at J; junction bases unmatched: 8. The chain's CDR3 is CASSPNGLAAYEQYF. The CDR3 DNA follows: TGTGCCAGTAGTCCGAACGGACTAGCCGCCTACGAGCAGTACTTC.

This clonotype has just a few counts. The V call is TRBV6-2 or TRBV6-3, the J call TRBJ2-7; D might be TRBD2 (6 bases). The germline V gene encodes CDR1 MNHEY and CDR2 SVGEGT. The CDR3 is 17 amino acids. The V end was cut by 6 bases, the J end by 2 bases, with 23 bases between. The CDR3 DNA reads TGTGCCAGCAGACACACTCCGGGACTCCCGCTCCCCTACGAGCAGTACTTC. It yields the protein CASRHTPGLPLPYEQYF.

V and J are TRBV19 and TRBJ1-2; D gene unclear. V was pared by 6 bases and J by 5 bases, with 13 bases between. The CDR3 covers 13 residues. CDR1 is LNHDA and CDR2 is SQIVND in the germline V gene (reference sequence). The CDR3 protein is CASRSPDPYGYTF. The CDR3 DNA reads TGTGCCAGTAGGTCGCCGGACCCTTATGGCTACACCTTC. The full variable domain, completed using reference TRBV19 and TRBJ1-2, is DGGITQSPKYLFRKEGQNVTLSCEQNLNHDAMYWYRQDPGQGLRLIYYSQIVNDFQKGDIAEGYSVSREKKESFPLTVTSAQKNPTAFYLCASRSPDPYGYTFGSGTRLTVV.

Points on this clonotype: This may be a read error: a much more frequent sequence differs by one nucleotide. The chain uses TRBV29-1 and TRBJ1-1, with D hard to call. V shed 1 base and J shed 0 bases, with 6 bases lying between them. Looked up from germline, CDR1 is SQVTM and CDR2 is ANQGSEA. This CDR3 comprises 13 residues. Here the CDR3 DNA reads TGCAGCGTTGAAGGAGACATGAACACTGAAGCTTTCTTT. It specifies CSVEGDMNTEAFF.